The 25 T cell receptor beta chains below all came from one sample that was sequenced in a study of blood T cell repertoires in COVID-19 (dated by TCRdb to about 2020). The library relied on the immunoSEQ multiplex PCR assay. This is the immuneACCESS table as TCRdb keeps it, with only in-frame sequences that have V and J called. A part of the clones is gone; compared with another copy, unresolved V genes explain less than half, and the rest is unexplained. This sample comprises about 160,000 clones, over 75% of them detected only once. 11% of the sample belongs to the ten largest clones. Source material: peripheral blood. The receptor set was obtained from a human donor in a cohort sampled during active COVID-19.

For the CDR3, the DNA is TGTGCCACCAGCAGAGATCATGGACAGGGGGGGAGCTATGGCTACACCTTC. Protein product: CATSRDHGQGGSYGYTF. The V call is TRBV15, the J call TRBJ1-2, with 10 bases matching TRBD1. The V segment lost 0 bases and the J segment 4 bases; nucleotides outside the gene matches: 8. Germline CDR1 LNHNV, CDR2 YYDKDF (reference sequence). CDR3 length: 17 residues.

The chain carries TRBV27 and TRBJ2-3, with D maybe TRBD2 (6 bases). V lost 6 bases and J lost 1, with 11 bases in between. The V gene's germline CDR1 is MNHEY and CDR2 SMNVEV (reference sequence). This CDR3 is 14 amino acids long. The CDR3 here is CASRRSGGTDTQYF. The CDR3, as DNA: TGTGCCAGCAGGCGCTCGGGGGGCACAGATACGCAGTATTTT.

This chain connects TRBV5-5 to TRBJ1-1, with unresolved D. This CDR3 is 14 amino acids long. Germline CDR1 is SGHKS and CDR2 is YYEKEE (reference sequence). Trimming took off 0 bases at V and 0 bases at J, with 6 bases between the two ends. CDR3 in DNA: TGTGCCAGCAGCTTGGGACATATGAACACTGAAGCTTTCTTT. Translation gives CASSLGHMNTEAFF.

The chain recombines TRBV27 with TRBJ1-1; possibly TRBD1 for D (6 bases). Germline V gene data show CDR1 as MNHEY and CDR2 as SMNVEV (reference sequence). The CDR3 is 16 residues long. V was pared by 4 bases and J by 0 bases, with 15 bases between. The CDR3 protein is CASSYRGRDMNTEAFF. In nucleotides, the CDR3 is TGTGCCAGCAGTTATAGGGGCAGGGACATGAACACTGAAGCTTTCTTT.

The chain links TRBV27 to TRBJ2-4; 7 bases are shared with TRBD2. CDR3 size: 17 residues. V shed 5 bases and J 0 bases; nucleotides not matched to a gene: 10. Germline loops: CDR1 MNHEY, CDR2 SMNVEV (reference sequence). The chain's CDR3 is CASSPGSSGLAKNIQYF. In DNA, the CDR3 is TGTGCCAGCAGTCCCGGTTCTAGCGGACTAGCCAAAAACATTCAGTACTTC.

The gene calls are TRBV6-6 and TRBJ1-4; D may be TRBD1 (6 bases). Trimming removed 6 bases from V and 5 bases from J, with 16 bases in between. CDR3 length: 15 amino acids. Germline CDR1 is MNHNY and CDR2 is SVGAGI (reference sequence). CDR3 sequence: CASSLGGALNEKLFF. The CDR3 DNA is TGTGCCAGCAGCCTTGGGGGGGCATTGAATGAAAAACTGTTTTTT.

The gene calls are TRBV19 and TRBJ1-1; 11 bases agree with TRBD1. There are 14 residues in the CDR3. Per the germline V gene, CDR1 is LNHDA and CDR2 is SQIVND (reference sequence). Losses at the gene ends were 5 bases for V and 7 bases for J; bases not matched to a gene: 6. CDR3 nucleotide sequence: TGTGCCAGTAGTCGGGACAGGGGGAAAGATGAAGCTTTCTTT. Translating it yields CASSRDRGKDEAFF.

The chain combines TRBV19 with TRBJ1-5; 9 positions match TRBD1. Trimming cost V 3 bases and J 3 bases; bases outside gene matches: 9. Germline CDR1 reads LNHDA; CDR2 reads SQIVND (reference sequence). CDR3 size: 17 residues. Written as DNA, the CDR3 is TGTGCCAGTAGTATGACGGGGACAGGGCCCTCCAATCAGCCCCAGCATTTT. Protein: CASSMTGTGPSNQPQHF. Full variable domain (missing parts from reference TRBV19 and TRBJ1-5): DGGITQSPKYLFRKEGQNVTLSCEQNLNHDAMYWYRQDPGQGLRLIYYSQIVNDFQKGDIAEGYSVSREKKESFPLTVTSAQKNPTAFYLCASSMTGTGPSNQPQHFGDGTRLSIL.

The V call is TRBV27, the J call TRBJ2-1, with 8 bases matching TRBD2. After removal of 3 bases from V and 6 bases from J, the junction contained 7 bases not matched to a gene. CDR1 and CDR2 (germline): MNHEY, SMNVEV (reference sequence). The CDR3 runs 15 residues. This CDR3 reads CASSLGGGNSNEQFF. CDR3 DNA sequence: TGTGCCAGCAGTTTGGGCGGGGGGAACAGCAATGAGCAGTTCTTC.

V is TRBV9 and J is TRBJ1-2; D is perhaps TRBD1 (5 bases). Trimming stripped 2 bases from V and 8 bases from J, with 10 bases between. Germline assignment: CDR1 SGDLS and CDR2 YYNGEE. CDR3 length: 12 residues. This chain's CDR3 is CASSVSGRGYTF. For the CDR3, the DNA is TGTGCCAGCAGCGTCTCAGGGCGGGGCTACACCTTC.

The chain recombines TRBV5-1 with TRBJ1-2, with TRBD1 as a possible D gene (6 bases). With 4 bases removed from V and 7 bases from J, the gap between germline ends came to 23 bases. The CDR3 sequence is 16 residues long. CDR1 and CDR2 from the germline V gene are SGHRS and YFSETQ. CDR3 region: CASSIGTRSDTGGYTF. CDR3 bases: TGCGCCAGCAGCATCGGGACAAGGTCTGATACCGGTGGCTACACCTTC.

Regarding this clone: The sample holds other DNA sequences that translate to the same CDR3. The chain recombines TRBV28 with TRBJ1-1, with D maybe TRBD1 (6 bases). The CDR3 is 14 residues long. The germline V gene has CDR1 MDHEN and CDR2 SYDVKM. V dropped 1 base and J dropped 1 base, with 7 bases sitting between them. The chain's CDR3 is CASSLLGGNTEAFF. In DNA, the CDR3 is TGTGCCAGCAGTTTATTAGGGGGGAACACTGAAGCTTTCTTT.

The rearrangement uses TRBV18 and TRBJ2-7, with D perhaps matching TRBD2 (7 bases). The CDR3 has 14 residues. The germline V gene has CDR1 KGHSH and CDR2 LQKENI. V lost 6 bases and J lost 4, with 16 bases in between. The CDR3 nucleotides are TGTGCCAGCTCCCCCGGGGGGCCGGGGTACGAGCAGTACTTC. This encodes CASSPGGPGYEQYF.

This clone turned up a few times. The V and J genes are TRBV28 and TRBJ2-7; D is uncertain. Trimming took 4 bases from V and 0 from J, leaving 13 bases between them. The germline V gene encodes CDR1 MDHEN and CDR2 SYDVKM. The CDR3 totals 15 residues. CDR3 sequence: CASSSIAPSSYEQYF. CDR3 coding DNA: TGTGCCAGCAGTTCAATCGCGCCCTCCTCCTACGAGCAGTACTTC.

This chain joins TRBV6-2 or TRBV6-3 and TRBJ1-1, with D maybe TRBD1 (5 bases). The V gene's germline CDR1 is MNHEY and CDR2 SVGEGT. V gave up 2 bases and J gave up 9 bases, with 13 bases separating them. The CDR3 has 13 residues. CDR3 sequence (DNA): TGTGCCAGCAGTTACCCGGGTGACAGAAAAGCTTTCTTT. Protein: CASSYPGDRKAFF.

The genes are TRBV6-5 and TRBJ1-5, with a weak D call TRBD1 (6 bases). Looked up from germline, CDR1 is MNHEY and CDR2 is SVGAGI. Trimming left V 1 base short and J 4 bases short, with 11 bases between. The CDR3 is made up of 15 amino acids. The CDR3 sequence: CASSYFPGENQPQHF. Here the CDR3 DNA reads TGTGCCAGCAGTTACTTCCCAGGGGAGAATCAGCCCCAGCATTTT.

The gene calls are TRBV3-1 (or the pseudogene TRBV3-2) and TRBJ2-3; 10 bases are shared with TRBD2. Trimming at V came to 0 bases and at J to 4 bases, leaving 10 bases not matched to a gene. There are 18 residues in the CDR3. Looked up from germline, CDR1 is LGHDT and CDR2 is YNNKEL (reference sequence). The CDR3 region has the DNA TGTGCCAGCAGCCAAGACGTTAGCGGGAGGCATCGGCCAGATACGCAGTATTTT. Residues: CASSQDVSGRHRPDTQYF.

V is TRBV10-3 and J is TRBJ2-2, with TRBD2 identical over 11 bases. Germline V lookup: CDR1 ENHRY, CDR2 SYGVKD. The CDR3 sequence is 14 residues long. Trimming removed 10 bases from V and 1 base from J; junction bases left unmatched: 2. The CDR3 spells CATGTSGNTGELFF. In nucleotides, the CDR3 is TGTGCCACAGGGACTAGCGGGAACACCGGGGAGCTGTTTTTT.

The chain combines TRBV23-1 with TRBJ1-1; D ambiguous. TRBV23-1 is identified as an open reading frame with a role that is uncertain. This CDR3 is built from 16 residues. Trimming removed 3 bases at V and 3 bases at J, with 17 bases between. The CDR3 DNA follows: TGCGCCAGCAGTCACGGAAGTGGAGGGTGTGACACTGAAGCTTTCTTT. Its translation is CASSHGSGGCDTEAFF.

For this clone: Other nucleotide sequences from this sample produce the same CDR3. J is TRBJ2-7 and V is TRBV5-4, with D possibly matching TRBD2 (6 bases). The V end was cut by 4 bases, the J end by 0 bases, with 11 bases between. Germline loops: CDR1 SGHNT, CDR2 YYREEE (reference sequence). This CDR3 is 14 amino acids long. The CDR3 loop is CASSPTSSSYEQYF. The CDR3 bases are TGTGCCAGCAGCCCGACTAGTAGCTCCTACGAGCAGTACTTC.

The chain uses TRBV19 and TRBJ2-7, with D perhaps matching TRBD1 (6 bases). The CDR3 contains 13 residues. Germline assignment: CDR1 LNHDA and CDR2 SQIVND (reference sequence). V gave up 3 bases and J gave up 3 bases, with 9 bases separating them. The CDR3 DNA follows: TGTGCCAGTAGTATCGGACAGAGCTACGAGCAGTACTTC. It codes for CASSIGQSYEQYF.

The chain employs TRBV5-1 and TRBJ1-1; 8 bases are shared with TRBD1. This CDR3 comprises 13 residues. Losses at the gene ends were 3 bases for V and 6 bases for J; bases not matched to a gene: 4. From germline, CDR1 is SGHRS and CDR2 YFSETQ. The CDR3 sequence is CASSWGQVPEAFF. The DNA of the CDR3 is TGCGCCAGCAGCTGGGGACAGGTACCTGAAGCTTTCTTT.

This chain joins TRBV10-1 and TRBJ1-2, with TRBD1 as a possible D gene (6 bases). Looked up from germline, CDR1 is WNHNN and CDR2 is SYGVQD (reference sequence). The CDR3 has 13 residues. Trimming cost V 0 bases and J 8 bases, with 10 bases left between them. The CDR3: CASSESRGQGYTF. The DNA of the CDR3 is TGCGCCAGCAGTGAGTCGCGGGGGCAGGGCTACACCTTC.

J is TRBJ2-1 and V is TRBV7-9; TRBD2 might be the D (6 bases). V was clipped by 5 bases and J by 0 bases, with 17 bases between them. This CDR3 is 17 amino acids long. Germline V gives CDR1 SEHNR, CDR2 FQNEAQ (reference sequence). Here the CDR3 DNA reads TGTGCCAGCAGCGCCCCCCCCGCGGGAAGCTCCTACAATGAGCAGTTCTTC. It yields the protein CASSAPPAGSSYNEQFF.

The rearrangement uses TRBV11-2 and TRBJ2-2; 7 nucleotides align to TRBD2. Germline CDR1 SGHAT, CDR2 FQNNGV. This CDR3 comprises 16 residues. J was trimmed by 2 bases and V by 5 bases; bases with no gene match: 8. The CDR3 protein is CASSIIGEGNTGELFF. The CDR3 DNA follows: TGTGCCAGCAGCATAATAGGGGAGGGCAACACCGGGGAGCTGTTTTTT.